This T cell receptor (beta chain) was observed in a study of OX40 agonist ivuxolimab in advanced cancers. Study-level information: Cohort: 65% to 90% men, mean age about 62, aged roughly 23 to 90. Partial responses occurred in Three dose-escalation patients, one with hepatocellular carcinoma and two with cutaneous melanoma. Study-wide points: On average, CD8+ T cells had more expanded clones than CD4+. It was also the case that some nonresponders had low normalized T-cell clonal expansion.

Clones were read by immunoSEQ multiplex PCR, and TCRdb kept only the in-frame ones, dropping some. The repertoire holds roughly 58,000 clones, with over 60% as singletons. With respect to this clone: Its antigen is as yet unknown.

The ends were cut back, 7 bases at V and 5 bases at J, with 15 bases in the middle. Per germline, CDR1 MNHNY and CDR2 SVGAGI (reference sequence). This CDR3 is built from 15 residues. Sequenced material: CD4+ or CD8+ T cells sorted from blood, taken in a trial of the OX40 agonist ivuxolimab. The chain has TRBV6-6 and TRBJ1-6; D is possibly TRBD1 (6 bases). The clonotype originates from an adult with an advanced solid tumor such as melanoma, head and neck, liver or kidney cancer. The CDR3 nucleotides read TGTGCCAGCACTATAGGGGGGGCTGATAATTCACCCCTCCACTTT. Translated, it gives CASTIGGADNSPLHF.